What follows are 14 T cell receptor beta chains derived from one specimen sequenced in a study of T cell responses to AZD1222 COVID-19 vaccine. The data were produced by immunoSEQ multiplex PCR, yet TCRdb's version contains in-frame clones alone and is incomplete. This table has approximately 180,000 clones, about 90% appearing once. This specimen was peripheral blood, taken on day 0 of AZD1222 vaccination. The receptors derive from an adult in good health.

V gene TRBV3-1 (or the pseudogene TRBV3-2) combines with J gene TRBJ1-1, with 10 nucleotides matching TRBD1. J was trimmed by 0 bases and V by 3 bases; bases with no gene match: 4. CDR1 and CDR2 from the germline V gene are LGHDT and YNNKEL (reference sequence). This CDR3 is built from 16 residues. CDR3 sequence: CASSHLTGGMNTEAFF. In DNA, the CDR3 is TGTGCCAGCAGCCACCTGACAGGGGGCATGAACACTGAAGCTTTCTTT.

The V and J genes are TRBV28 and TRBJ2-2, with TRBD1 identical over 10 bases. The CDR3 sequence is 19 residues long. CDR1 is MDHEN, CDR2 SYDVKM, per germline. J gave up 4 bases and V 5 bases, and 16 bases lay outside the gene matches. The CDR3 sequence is CASSPTFSGQGVFTGELFF. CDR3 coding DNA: TGTGCCAGCAGTCCGACCTTTTCAGGACAGGGGGTTTTCACCGGGGAGCTGTTTTTT.

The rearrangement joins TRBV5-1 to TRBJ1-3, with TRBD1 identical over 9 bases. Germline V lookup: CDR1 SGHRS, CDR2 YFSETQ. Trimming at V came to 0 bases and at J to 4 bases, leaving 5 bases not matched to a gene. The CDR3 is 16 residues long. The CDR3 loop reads CASSLEQGAAGNTIYF. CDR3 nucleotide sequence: TGCGCCAGCAGCTTGGAACAGGGGGCAGCCGGAAACACCATATATTTT.

The CDR3 loop is CASSLSRKQETQYF. The DNA for the CDR3 is TGTGCCAGCAGCTTGTCGAGAAAGCAAGAGACCCAGTACTTC. This sequence joins TRBV11-2 and TRBJ2-5; D not resolved. Between the trimmed V and J ends, which lost 3 bases and 2 bases, there was a span of 10 bases. CDR1 is SGHAT, CDR2 FQNNGV, per germline. This CDR3 is 14 amino acids long.

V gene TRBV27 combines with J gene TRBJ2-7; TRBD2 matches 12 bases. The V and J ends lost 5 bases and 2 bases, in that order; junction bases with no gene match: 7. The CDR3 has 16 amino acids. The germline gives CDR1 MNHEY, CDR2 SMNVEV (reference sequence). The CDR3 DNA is TGTGCCAGCAGTACCGGGACTAGCGGGCATACCTACGAGCAGTACTTC. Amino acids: CASSTGTSGHTYEQYF.

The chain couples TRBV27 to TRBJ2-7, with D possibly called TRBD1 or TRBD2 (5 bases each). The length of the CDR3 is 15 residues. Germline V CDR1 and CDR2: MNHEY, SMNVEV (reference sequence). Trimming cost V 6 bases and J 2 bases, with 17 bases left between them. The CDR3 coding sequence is TGTGCCAGCAGATCCCCCCGGGGCGGAACCTACGAGCAGTACTTC. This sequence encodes CASRSPRGGTYEQYF.

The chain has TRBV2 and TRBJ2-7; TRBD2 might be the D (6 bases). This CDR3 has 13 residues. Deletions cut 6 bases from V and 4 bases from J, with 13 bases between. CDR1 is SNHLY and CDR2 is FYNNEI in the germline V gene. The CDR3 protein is CASREGGTYEQYF. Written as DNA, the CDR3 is TGTGCCAGCAGGGAGGGAGGCACTTACGAGCAGTACTTC.

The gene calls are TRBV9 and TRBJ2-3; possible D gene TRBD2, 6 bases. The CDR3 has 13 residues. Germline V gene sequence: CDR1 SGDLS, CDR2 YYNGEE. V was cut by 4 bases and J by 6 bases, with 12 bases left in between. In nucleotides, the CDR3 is TGTGCCAGCAGCATTAGACTAGTCGATACGCAGTATTTT. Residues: CASSIRLVDTQYF.

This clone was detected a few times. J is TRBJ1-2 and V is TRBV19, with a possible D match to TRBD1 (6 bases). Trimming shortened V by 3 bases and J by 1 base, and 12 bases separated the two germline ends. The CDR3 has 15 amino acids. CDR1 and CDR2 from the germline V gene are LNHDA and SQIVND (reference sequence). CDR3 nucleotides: TGTGCCAGTAGTATCCAGACAGGACTTAACTATGGCTACACCTTC. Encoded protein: CASSIQTGLNYGYTF.

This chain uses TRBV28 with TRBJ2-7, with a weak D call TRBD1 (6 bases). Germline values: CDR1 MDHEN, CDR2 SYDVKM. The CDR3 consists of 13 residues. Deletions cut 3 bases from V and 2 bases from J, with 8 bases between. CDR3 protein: CASSLGTPYEQYF. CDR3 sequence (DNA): TGTGCCAGCAGTTTGGGGACACCCTACGAGCAGTACTTC.

The chain's CDR3 is CASSGDQDRWSSYNSPLHF. As DNA, the CDR3 is TGTGCCAGCAGCGGGGACCAGGACAGGTGGAGCTCCTATAATTCACCCCTCCACTTT. The gene calls are TRBV3-1 (or the pseudogene TRBV3-2) and TRBJ1-6; TRBD1 aligns across 7 bases. CDR1 and CDR2 from the germline V gene are LGHDT and YNNKEL (reference sequence). The CDR3 contains 19 residues. The V gene end was trimmed by 5 bases and the J gene end by 0 bases; junction bases not matched to a gene: 13.

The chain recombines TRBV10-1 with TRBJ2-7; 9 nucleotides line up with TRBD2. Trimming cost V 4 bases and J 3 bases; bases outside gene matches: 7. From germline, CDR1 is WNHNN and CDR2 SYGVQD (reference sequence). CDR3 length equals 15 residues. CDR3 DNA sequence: TGCGCCAGCAGTGCAACTAGCGGGCACCTCTACGAGCAGTACTTC. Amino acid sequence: CASSATSGHLYEQYF.

The CDR3 reads CASSLYDRQETQYF. DNA for the CDR3: TGTGCCAGCAGCTTGTATGACAGACAAGAGACCCAGTACTTC. The genes are TRBV5-6 and TRBJ2-5, with a tentative D call TRBD1 (5 bases). Germline-derived CDR1 and CDR2 are SGHDT and YYEEEE. This CDR3 is 14 amino acids long. V was pared by 1 base and J by 2 bases, with 9 bases between.

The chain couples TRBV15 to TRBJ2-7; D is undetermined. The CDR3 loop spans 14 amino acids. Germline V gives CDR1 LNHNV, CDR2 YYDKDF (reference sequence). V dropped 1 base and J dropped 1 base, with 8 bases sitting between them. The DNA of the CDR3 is TGTGCCACCAGCAGAGGGACCGGGTCCTACGAGCAGTACTTC. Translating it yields CATSRGTGSYEQYF. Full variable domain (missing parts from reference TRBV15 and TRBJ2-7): DAMVIQNPRYQVTQFGKPVTLSCSQTLNHNVMYWYQQKSSQAPKLLFHYYDKDFNNEADTPDNFQSRRPNTSFCFLDIRSPGLGDTAMYLCATSRGTGSYEQYFGPGTRLTVT.